This T cell receptor beta chain was sequenced in a study of blood T cells in healthy people across ages. This clonotype was observed a handful of times. Germline and junction disagree at one end, which may indicate a read error. The germline gives CDR1 SGHVS, CDR2 FNYEAQ. The CDR3 runs 17 residues. The authors ran a second PCR of about 7 to 12 cycles using a sample-barcoded 5' primer and a J-beta primer mix. Each CDR3 protein gets one entry after TCRdb re-called the 5' RACE reads with MiXCR. The table has 1.5 million to 2 million distinct CDR3 sequences, roughly 30% seen once. The specimen was blood. The chain recombines TRBV7-6 with TRBJ2-3, with 12 bases fitting TRBD2. The receptor was isolated from a woman aged 25 to 39 in good health. CDR3 in amino acids: CASSPLAGGTSTYTQYF. CDR3 sequence (DNA): TGTGCCAGCAGCCCTCTAGCGGGGGGGACTAGCACATATACGCAGTATTTT. Drawing the rest from reference TRBV7-6 and TRBJ2-3, the complete variable domain is GAGVSQSPRYKVTKRGQDVALRCDPISGHVSLYWYRQALGQGPEFLTYFNYEAQQDKSGLPNDRFSAERPEGSISTLTIQRTEQRDSAMYRCASSPLAGGTSTYTQYFGPGTRLTVL.